This TCR beta chain emerged from a study of T cells in localized non-small cell lung cancer. For this clone: Antigen unknown.

Study results and caveats: Heterogeneity cannot be ruled out, as sequencing used one tumor region only.

Repertoires were generated with immunoSEQ multiplex PCR, while TCRdb's copy carries only in-frame clones and drops some. The sample includes about 28,000 clones, 80% to 85% of them seen just once. The CDR3 totals 14 residues. After removal of 6 bases from V and 4 bases from J, the junction contained 7 bases not matched to a gene. Germline V gene data show CDR1 as MNHEY and CDR2 as SVGAGI. The chain combines TRBV6-5 with TRBJ2-5; TRBD1 matches 8 bases. This sequence originates from a man aged 35-69 years with stage III lung adenocarcinoma. Sample: peripheral blood mononuclear cells, taken before any cancer treatment. In DNA form, the CDR3 reads TGTGCCAGCAGGACCGGACAGGGAGCAGAGACCCAGTACTTC. Amino acids: CASRTGQGAETQYF.